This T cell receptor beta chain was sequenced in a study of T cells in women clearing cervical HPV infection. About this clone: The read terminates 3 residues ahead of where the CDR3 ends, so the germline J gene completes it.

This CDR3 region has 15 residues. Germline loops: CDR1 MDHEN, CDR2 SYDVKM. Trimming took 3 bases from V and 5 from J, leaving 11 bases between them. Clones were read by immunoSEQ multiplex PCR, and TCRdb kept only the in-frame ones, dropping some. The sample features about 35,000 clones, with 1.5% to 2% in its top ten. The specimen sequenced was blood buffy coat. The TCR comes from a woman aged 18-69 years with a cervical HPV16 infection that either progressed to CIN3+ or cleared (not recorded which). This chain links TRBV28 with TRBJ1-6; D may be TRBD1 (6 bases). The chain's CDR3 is CASSFWDTNNSPLHF. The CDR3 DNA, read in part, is TGTGCCAGCAGTTTTTGGGACACTAATAATTCACCC.